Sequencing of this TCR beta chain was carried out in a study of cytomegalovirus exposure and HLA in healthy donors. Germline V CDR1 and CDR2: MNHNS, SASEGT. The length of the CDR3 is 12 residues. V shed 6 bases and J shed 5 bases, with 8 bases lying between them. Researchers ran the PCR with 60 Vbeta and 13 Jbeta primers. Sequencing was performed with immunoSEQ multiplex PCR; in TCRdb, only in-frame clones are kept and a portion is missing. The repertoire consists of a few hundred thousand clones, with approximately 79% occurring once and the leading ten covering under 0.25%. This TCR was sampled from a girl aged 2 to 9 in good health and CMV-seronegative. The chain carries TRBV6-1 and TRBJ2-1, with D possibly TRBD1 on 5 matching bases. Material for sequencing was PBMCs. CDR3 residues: CASSPRDNEQFF. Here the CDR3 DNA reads TGTGCCAGCAGCCCCAGGGACAATGAGCAGTTCTTC.